This T cell receptor beta chain was sequenced for a study of blood T cell repertoires in COVID-19. Study-level information: Specimens from acute and convalescent COVID-19 originated in the United States, Italy and Spain. PBMCs, B-cell-depleted T cells, or T cells provided the cDNA or gDNA that made up the material.

The assay was immunoSEQ multiplex PCR, and TCRdb's table has in-frame clones only and misses some. In the table there are tens of thousands of clones, over 80% of which are singletons. The clonotype was recovered from a man aged 70-80 years with acute or convalescent COVID-19. Sequencing input: peripheral blood.

In DNA form, the CDR3 reads TGTGCCAGCAGTACCCTCGGGGAGGGGGATTATAGCAATCAGCCCCAGCATTTT. Translation: CASSTLGEGDYSNQPQHF. This chain links TRBV6-2 or TRBV6-3 with TRBJ1-5; D perhaps matches TRBD1 (6 bases). Germline CDR1 is MNHEY and CDR2 is SVGEGT. This CDR3 spans 18 amino acids. The V end was cut by 5 bases, the J end by 0 bases, with 20 bases between.